The 20 T cell receptor beta chains presented below share a single source sample, sequenced in a study of radiotherapy plus CTLA-4 blockade in lung cancer. Using immunoSEQ multiplex PCR, the repertoire was profiled, and TCRdb retains in-frame clones only, with some absent. The repertoire has tens of thousands of clones, about three quarters of them found once; the top ten carry more than 12%. The specimen was peripheral blood, collected from a patient treated with radiotherapy plus ipilimumab. All receptors come from a human donor with non-small cell lung cancer that progressed on radiotherapy plus ipilimumab.

The rearrangement uses TRBV6-5 and TRBJ1-2, with no clear D. In germline, CDR1 is MNHEY, CDR2 SVGAGI. This CDR3 is 16 amino acids long. Deletions cut 2 bases from V and 10 bases from J, with 23 bases between. The CDR3 DNA is TGTGCCAGCAGTTACCCCGGAACTCACGGGCCAAGCTACTACACCTTC. Amino acid sequence: CASSYPGTHGPSYYTF.

The V and J genes are TRBV28 and TRBJ2-5; D is unclear. The CDR3 runs 14 residues. The V gene lost 6 bases and the J gene lost 5 bases, with 16 bases spanning the gap. Germline-derived CDR1 and CDR2 are MDHEN and SYDVKM. The CDR3 sequence is CASSPTATQETQYF. Written as DNA, the CDR3 is TGTGCCAGCAGCCCTACAGCGACCCAGGAGACCCAGTACTTC.

V usage is TRBV10-3 and J usage is TRBJ2-5; 12 bases map to TRBD2. V dropped 2 bases and J dropped 5; count of bases not matched to a gene: 12. CDR3 size: 18 residues. Germline lookup yields CDR1 ENHRY and CDR2 SYGVKD. The CDR3 protein is CAISEMLAGGFSRETQYF. In nucleotides, the CDR3 is TGTGCCATCAGTGAGATGCTAGCGGGAGGGTTTTCCCGGGAGACCCAGTACTTC.

This clone has just a few counts. The chain employs TRBV4-3 and TRBJ1-6, with a possible D match to TRBD1 (5 bases). This CDR3 comprises 17 residues. The V gene lost 0 bases and the J gene lost 5 bases, with 14 bases spanning the gap. Germline V gene sequence: CDR1 LGHNA, CDR2 YSLEER. The CDR3 spells CASSQDIGGSNNSPLHF. For the CDR3, the DNA is TGCGCCAGCAGCCAAGATATTGGGGGTTCCAATAATTCACCCCTCCACTTT.

In its sample, this clone was seen a few times. This chain links TRBV2 with TRBJ2-7, with 10 bases matching TRBD2. V gave up 6 bases and J gave up 3 bases; unmatched junction bases: 8. The CDR3 covers 15 residues. Germline CDR1 is SNHLY and CDR2 is FYNNEI. CDR3 DNA sequence: TGTGCCAGCAGCTTAGAAGCGGGAGGGATCTACGAGCAGTACTTC. Translated, it gives CASSLEAGGIYEQYF.

The chain uses TRBV27 and TRBJ2-1; a possible D gene is TRBD1 (6 bases). Germline values: CDR1 MNHEY, CDR2 SMNVEV (reference sequence). Trimming took off 8 bases at V and 11 bases at J, with 22 bases between the two ends. The CDR3 is 14 amino acids. CDR3 nucleotide sequence: TGTGCCAGCTCGACACCCGGACAGCAATCCAAGCAGTTCTTC. Translated, it gives CASSTPGQQSKQFF.

This chain links TRBV7-2 with TRBJ1-3, with 7 bases that match TRBD1. The V segment lost 3 bases and the J segment 0 bases; nucleotides outside the gene matches: 8. The germline CDR1 and CDR2 sequences are SGHTA and FQGNSA. CDR3 length: 17 residues. DNA for the CDR3: TGTGCCAGCAGCTTGTGGGACAGCTTCACCTCTGGAAACACCATATATTTT. This sequence encodes CASSLWDSFTSGNTIYF.

This clone has only one observation. The chain uses TRBV9 and TRBJ2-3, with no clear D. V gave up 0 bases and J gave up 0 bases, with 8 bases separating them. The CDR3 is 15 residues long. Germline-derived CDR1 and CDR2 are SGDLS and YYNGEE. The CDR3 spells CASSVDQFSTDTQYF. CDR3 sequence (DNA): TGTGCCAGCAGCGTAGATCAGTTTAGCACAGATACGCAGTATTTT.

This chain uses TRBV6-1 with TRBJ2-7, with TRBD2 as a possible D gene (6 bases). This CDR3 contains 13 residues. Per germline, CDR1 MNHNS and CDR2 SASEGT. Trimming shortened V by 3 bases and J by 7 bases, and 13 bases separated the two germline ends. DNA of the CDR3: TGTGCCAGCAGTGAGGCTACAGGAGGGGAGCAGTACTTC. This encodes CASSEATGGEQYF.

The chain is built from TRBV7-9 and TRBJ1-4, with TRBD1 matching 11 bases. Germline assignment: CDR1 SEHNR and CDR2 FQNEAQ (reference sequence). CDR3 size: 16 residues. Trimming took 5 bases from V and 7 from J; bases not matched to a gene: 9. The CDR3 sequence: CASSPGQGARVEKLFF. CDR3 DNA sequence: TGTGCCAGCAGCCCCGGACAGGGGGCCAGGGTTGAAAAACTGTTTTTT.

This clone was observed a few times. The rearrangement links TRBV27 to TRBJ1-1; D gene ambiguous. The CDR3 extends over 13 amino acids. V lost 5 bases and J lost 0, with 7 bases in between. CDR1 and CDR2 (germline): MNHEY, SMNVEV (reference sequence). The CDR3 DNA reads as TGTGCCAGCAGTCTCGCTTTGAACACTGAAGCTTTCTTT. This codes for CASSLALNTEAFF.

The rearrangement joins TRBV11-2 to TRBJ2-7; 9 nucleotides match TRBD2. V lost 8 bases, J lost 4 bases, and 3 bases stayed unmatched. The CDR3 totals 12 residues. In germline, CDR1 is SGHAT, CDR2 FQNNGV. CDR3 region: CASRGGAYEQYF. CDR3 coding DNA: TGTGCCAGCCGCGGGGGGGCTTACGAGCAGTACTTC.

As DNA, the CDR3 is TGTGCCAGCAGCTTGGTGCCTGGGGAGACCCAGTACTTC. Amino acid sequence: CASSLVPGETQYF. The gene calls are TRBV5-6 and TRBJ2-5, with D unresolved. Germline V gene data show CDR1 as SGHDT and CDR2 as YYEEEE. The V end was cut by 0 bases, the J end by 5 bases, with 8 bases between. The CDR3 totals 13 residues.

On this clone itself: The sample contains more than one DNA sequence encoding this CDR3. This chain joins TRBV14 and TRBJ2-3; D not resolved. V lost 1 base and J 6 bases, leaving 2 bases between the germline ends. CDR1 is SGHDN and CDR2 is FVKESK in the germline V gene. The CDR3 spans 11 residues. The CDR3 region has the DNA TGTGCCAGCAGCCAAGCGGATACGCAGTATTTT. Amino acids: CASSQADTQYF.

The J gene is TRBJ2-5, the V gene TRBV15; no clear D gene. Germline lookup yields CDR1 LNHNV and CDR2 YYDKDF (reference sequence). The V end lost 0 bases, the J end lost 5 bases, and 13 bases lay between the germline ends. The CDR3 sequence is 15 residues long. The DNA for the CDR3 is TGTGCCACCAGCAGAGAGAGGTTGGCAGCGGAGACCCAGTACTTC. Amino acids: CATSRERLAAETQYF. The variable domain in full, with the rest retrieved from reference TRBV15 and TRBJ2-5, is DAMVIQNPRYQVTQFGKPVTLSCSQTLNHNVMYWYQQKSSQAPKLLFHYYDKDFNNEADTPDNFQSRRPNTSFCFLDIRSPGLGDTAMYLCATSRERLAAETQYFGPGTRLLVL.

The CDR3 spells CASSLVDLPNSYNEQFF. CDR3 sequence (DNA): TGTGCCAGCAGCTTAGTTGACCTCCCAAACTCCTACAATGAGCAGTTCTTC. The chain couples TRBV7-2 to TRBJ2-1; D is unresolved. The CDR3 is 17 amino acids. The V and J ends lost 1 base and 0 bases respectively, with 13 bases between them. Germline V gene data show CDR1 as SGHTA and CDR2 as FQGNSA.

This clone was seen a handful of times. V is TRBV28 and J is TRBJ1-1; D gene uncertain. Looked up from germline, CDR1 is MDHEN and CDR2 is SYDVKM. Trimming removed 6 bases at V and 0 bases at J, with 11 bases between. The CDR3 sequence is 14 residues long. The CDR3 sequence is CASSLTLMNTEAFF. CDR3 coding DNA: TGTGCCAGCAGCCTAACCCTAATGAACACTGAAGCTTTCTTT.

This clone was seen more than once but under ten times. This chain connects TRBV27 to TRBJ1-2; D gene ambiguous. Trimming removed 6 bases from V and 5 bases from J, with 13 bases in between. The CDR3 spans 13 residues. The V gene's germline CDR1 is MNHEY and CDR2 SMNVEV (reference sequence). The CDR3 coding sequence is TGTGCCAGCAGAAAAGGACTGCGATATGGCTACACCTTC. As protein: CASRKGLRYGYTF.

This chain links TRBV15 with TRBJ1-2; 7 bases line up with TRBD1. The CDR3 has 15 residues. CDR1 and CDR2 (germline): LNHNV, YYDKDF (reference sequence). Germline trimming cut 7 bases from V and 5 bases from J; bases unmatched to any gene: 13. CDR3 DNA: TGTGCCACCAAAGTTCGAGGGGACAGTGTATATGGCTACACCTTC. It specifies CATKVRGDSVYGYTF.

The chain links TRBV4-1 to TRBJ1-5, with 7 nucleotides matching TRBD1. Germline CDR1 is MGHRA and CDR2 is YSYEKL. This CDR3 is 14 amino acids long. Germline trimming cut 4 bases from V and 7 bases from J; bases unmatched to any gene: 7. The CDR3 bases are TGCGCCAGCAGCCGCACAGGGGTAGGGCAGCCCCAGCATTTT. Its translation is CASSRTGVGQPQHF.